This T cell receptor beta chain was recovered during a study of cytomegalovirus exposure and HLA in healthy donors. At the level of the study: As released early, the data held some 85 million unique TCRs from HLA-typed donors. Study-level findings and limits: An Asian-associated ancestry cluster reportedly showed fewer N-insertions than the approximately 600-donor mean in a later analysis. The study recorded more than 150 TCR beta chains that were cytomegalovirus-associated. The analysis excluded some indistinguishable V segments, including TRBV6-2 and TRBV6-3.

As for this clone: The antigen remains undetermined.

PCR primers comprised 60 Vbeta and 13 Jbeta primers. Sequencing was performed with immunoSEQ multiplex PCR; in TCRdb, only in-frame clones are kept and a portion is missing. The profile covers approximately 170,000 clones, with approximately 80% appearing a single time and 0.65% to 0.95% taken by the ten largest. V lost 2 bases, J lost 6 bases, and 14 bases lay in between. CDR3 size: 15 residues. Looked up from germline, CDR1 is SEHNR and CDR2 is FQNEAQ (reference sequence). Sequencing was carried out using PBMCs. The clonotype comes from a female donor in good health and CMV-seronegative. The V gene is TRBV7-9, the J gene TRBJ2-1, with TRBD1 as a possible D gene (6 bases). CDR3 protein: CASSLRQLQGNEQFF. DNA for the CDR3: TGTGCCAGCAGCTTACGCCAGCTACAGGGCAATGAGCAGTTCTTC.